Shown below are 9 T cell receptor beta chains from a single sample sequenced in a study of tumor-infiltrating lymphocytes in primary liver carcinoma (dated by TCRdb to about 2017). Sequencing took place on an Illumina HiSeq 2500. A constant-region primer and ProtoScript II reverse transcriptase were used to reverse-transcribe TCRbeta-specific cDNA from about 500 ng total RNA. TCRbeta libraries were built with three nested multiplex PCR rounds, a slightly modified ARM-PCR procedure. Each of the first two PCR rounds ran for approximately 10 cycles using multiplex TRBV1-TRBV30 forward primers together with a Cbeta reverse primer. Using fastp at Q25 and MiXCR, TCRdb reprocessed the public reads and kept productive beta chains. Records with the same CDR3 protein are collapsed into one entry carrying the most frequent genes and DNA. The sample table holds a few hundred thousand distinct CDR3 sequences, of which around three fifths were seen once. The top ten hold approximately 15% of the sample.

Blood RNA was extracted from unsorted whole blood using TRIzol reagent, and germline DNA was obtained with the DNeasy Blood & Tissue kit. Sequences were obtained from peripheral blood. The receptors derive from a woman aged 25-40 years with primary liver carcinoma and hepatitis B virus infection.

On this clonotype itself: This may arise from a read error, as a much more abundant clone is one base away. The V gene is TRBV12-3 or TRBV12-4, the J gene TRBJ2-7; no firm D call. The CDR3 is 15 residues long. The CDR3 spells CASSPQADLAYELYF. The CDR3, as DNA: TGTGCCAGCAGTCCTCAGGCCGATTTAGCCTACGAGCTGTACTTC.

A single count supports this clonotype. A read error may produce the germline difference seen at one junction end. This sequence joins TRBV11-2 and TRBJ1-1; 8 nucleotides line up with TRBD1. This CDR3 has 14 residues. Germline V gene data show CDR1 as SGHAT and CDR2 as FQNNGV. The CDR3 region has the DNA TGTGCCAGCAGCTTGACAGGGGTCAGTACTGAAGCTCTCTTT. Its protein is CASSLTGVSTEALF. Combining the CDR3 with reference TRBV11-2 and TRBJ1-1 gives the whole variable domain EAGVAQSPRYKIIEKRQSVAFWCNPISGHATLYWYQQILGQGPKLLIQFQNNGVVDDSQLPKDRFSAERLKGVDSTLKIQPAKLEDSAVYLCASSLTGVSTEALFGQGTRLTVV.

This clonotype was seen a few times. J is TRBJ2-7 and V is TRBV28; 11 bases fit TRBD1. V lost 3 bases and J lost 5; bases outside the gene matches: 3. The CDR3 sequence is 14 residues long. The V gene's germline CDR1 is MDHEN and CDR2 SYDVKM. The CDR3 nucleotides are TGTGCCAGCAGTTTGGACAGGGGGCCAAACGAGCAGTACTTC. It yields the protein CASSLDRGPNEQYF.

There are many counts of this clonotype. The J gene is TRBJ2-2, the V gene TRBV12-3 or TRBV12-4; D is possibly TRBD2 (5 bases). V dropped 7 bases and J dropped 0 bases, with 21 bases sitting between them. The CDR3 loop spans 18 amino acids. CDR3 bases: TGTGCCAGCACCTACCTCGGTGGGAGCGGAGCGAACACCGGGGAGCTGTTTTTT. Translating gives CASTYLGGSGANTGELFF.

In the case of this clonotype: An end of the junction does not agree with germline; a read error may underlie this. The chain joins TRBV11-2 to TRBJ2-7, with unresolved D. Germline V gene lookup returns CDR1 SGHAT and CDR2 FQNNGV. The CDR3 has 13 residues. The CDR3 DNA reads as TGTGCCAGCTGCTTACAGAGGACCTACGAGCAATACTTC. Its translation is CASCLQRTYEQYF.

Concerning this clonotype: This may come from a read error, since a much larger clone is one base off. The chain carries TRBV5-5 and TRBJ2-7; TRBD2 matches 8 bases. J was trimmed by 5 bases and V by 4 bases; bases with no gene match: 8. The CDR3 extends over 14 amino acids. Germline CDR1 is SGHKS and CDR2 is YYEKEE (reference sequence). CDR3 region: CASSRLATQNEQYF. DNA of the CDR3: TGTGCCAGCAGCCGACTAGCGACACAGAACGAGCAGTACTTC.

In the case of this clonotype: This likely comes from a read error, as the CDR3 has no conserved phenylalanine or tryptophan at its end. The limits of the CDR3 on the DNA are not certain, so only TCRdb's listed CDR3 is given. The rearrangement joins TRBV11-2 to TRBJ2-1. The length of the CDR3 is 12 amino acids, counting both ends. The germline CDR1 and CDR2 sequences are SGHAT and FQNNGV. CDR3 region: CASSLSRNEQLL.

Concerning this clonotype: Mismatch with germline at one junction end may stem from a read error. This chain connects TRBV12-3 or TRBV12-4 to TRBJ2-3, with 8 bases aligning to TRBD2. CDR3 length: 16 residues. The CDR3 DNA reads TGTGCCAGCAGTGCGATTAGCGGGAAGGGAAAAGATTCGCAGTATTTC. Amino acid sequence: CASSAISGKGKDSQYF.

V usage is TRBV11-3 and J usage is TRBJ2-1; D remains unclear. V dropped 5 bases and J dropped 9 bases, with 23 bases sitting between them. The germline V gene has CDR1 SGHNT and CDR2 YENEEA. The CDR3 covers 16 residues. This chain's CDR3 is CASSLKGHAWVSEQFF. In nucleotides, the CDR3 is TGTGCCAGCAGCCTTAAGGGCCATGCCTGGGTCTCTGAGCAGTTCTTC.